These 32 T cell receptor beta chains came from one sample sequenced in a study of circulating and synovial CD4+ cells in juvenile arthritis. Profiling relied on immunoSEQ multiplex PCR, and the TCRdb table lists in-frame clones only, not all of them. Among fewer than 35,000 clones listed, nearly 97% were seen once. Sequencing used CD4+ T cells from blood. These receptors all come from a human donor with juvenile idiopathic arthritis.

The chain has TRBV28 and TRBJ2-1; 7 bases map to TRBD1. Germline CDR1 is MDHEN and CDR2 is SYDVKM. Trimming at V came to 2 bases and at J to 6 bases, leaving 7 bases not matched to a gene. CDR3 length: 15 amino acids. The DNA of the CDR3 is TGTGCCAGCAGTTTAGATACAGGGGCTGCCAATGAGCAGTTCTTC. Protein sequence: CASSLDTGAANEQFF.

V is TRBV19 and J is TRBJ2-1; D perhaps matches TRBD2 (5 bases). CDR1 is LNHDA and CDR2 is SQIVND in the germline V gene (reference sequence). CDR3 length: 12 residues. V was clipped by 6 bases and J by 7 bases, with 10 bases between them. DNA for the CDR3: TGTGCCAGTAGCCCGCAGCGGAATGAGCAGTTCTTC. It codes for CASSPQRNEQFF.

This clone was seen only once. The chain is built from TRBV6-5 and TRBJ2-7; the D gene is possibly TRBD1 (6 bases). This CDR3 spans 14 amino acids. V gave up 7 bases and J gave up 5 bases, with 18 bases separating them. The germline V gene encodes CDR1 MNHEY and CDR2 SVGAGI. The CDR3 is CASTRLNRDHEQYF. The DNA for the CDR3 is TGTGCCAGCACCAGATTGAACAGGGACCACGAGCAGTACTTC.

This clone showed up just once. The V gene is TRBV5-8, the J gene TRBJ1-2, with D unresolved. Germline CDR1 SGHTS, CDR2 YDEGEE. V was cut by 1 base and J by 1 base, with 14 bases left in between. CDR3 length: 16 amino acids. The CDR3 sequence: CASSLISQAINYGYTF. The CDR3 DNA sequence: TGTGCCAGCAGCTTGATTTCGCAGGCGATTAACTATGGCTACACCTTC. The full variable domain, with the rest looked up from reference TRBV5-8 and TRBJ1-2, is EAGVTQSPTHLIKTRGQQATLRCSPISGHTSVYWYQQALGLGLQFLLWYDEGEERNRGNFPPRFSGRQFPNYSSELNVNALELEDSALYLCASSLISQAINYGYTFGSGTRLTVV.

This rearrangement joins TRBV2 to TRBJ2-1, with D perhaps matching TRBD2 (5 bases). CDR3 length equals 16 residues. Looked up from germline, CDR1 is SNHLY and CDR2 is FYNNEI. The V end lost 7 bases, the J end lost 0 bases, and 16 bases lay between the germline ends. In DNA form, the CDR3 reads TGTGCCAGCATTCGCGGTCCCAGCGGCTCCTACAATGAGCAGTTCTTC. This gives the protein CASIRGPSGSYNEQFF.

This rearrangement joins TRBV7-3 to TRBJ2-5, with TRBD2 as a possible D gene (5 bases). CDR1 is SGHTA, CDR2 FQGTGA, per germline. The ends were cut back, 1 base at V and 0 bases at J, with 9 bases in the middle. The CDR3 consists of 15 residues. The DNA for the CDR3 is TGTGCCAGCAGCTTAAGGCCGGGAAACCAAGAGACCCAGTACTTC. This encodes CASSLRPGNQETQYF.

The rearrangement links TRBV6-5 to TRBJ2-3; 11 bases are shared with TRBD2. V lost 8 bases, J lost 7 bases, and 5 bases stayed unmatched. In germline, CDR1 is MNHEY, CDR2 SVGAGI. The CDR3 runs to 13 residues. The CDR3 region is CASWGTSGYTQYF. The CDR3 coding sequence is TGTGCCAGCTGGGGGACTAGCGGTTATACGCAGTATTTT.

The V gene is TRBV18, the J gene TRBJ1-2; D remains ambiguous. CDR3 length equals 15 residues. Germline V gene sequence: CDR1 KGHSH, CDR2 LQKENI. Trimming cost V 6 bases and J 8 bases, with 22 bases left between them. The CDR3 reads CASSPGLIGFYGYTF. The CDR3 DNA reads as TGTGCCAGCTCCCCCGGCCTCATCGGGTTTTACGGCTACACCTTC.

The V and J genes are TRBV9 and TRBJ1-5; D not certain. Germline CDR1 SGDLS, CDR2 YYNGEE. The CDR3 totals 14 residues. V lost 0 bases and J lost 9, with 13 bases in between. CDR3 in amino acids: CASSVDPREPPQHF. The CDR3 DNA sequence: TGTGCCAGCAGCGTAGACCCGCGGGAGCCGCCCCAGCATTTT.

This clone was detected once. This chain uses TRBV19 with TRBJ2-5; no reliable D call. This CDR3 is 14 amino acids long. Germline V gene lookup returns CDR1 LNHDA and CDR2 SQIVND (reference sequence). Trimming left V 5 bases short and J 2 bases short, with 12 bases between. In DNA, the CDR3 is TGTGCCAGTAGTCTAAACGATCTGCAAGAGACCCAGTACTTC. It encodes CASSLNDLQETQYF.

CDR3 region: CASSEHPETDTQYF. The CDR3 coding sequence is TGCGCCAGCAGTGAGCATCCGGAGACAGATACGCAGTATTTT. V usage is TRBV10-1 and J usage is TRBJ2-3; D gene unclear. V lost 2 bases to trimming and J lost 3 bases, with 9 bases between them. Germline values: CDR1 WNHNN, CDR2 SYGVQD (reference sequence). The CDR3 is 14 amino acids.

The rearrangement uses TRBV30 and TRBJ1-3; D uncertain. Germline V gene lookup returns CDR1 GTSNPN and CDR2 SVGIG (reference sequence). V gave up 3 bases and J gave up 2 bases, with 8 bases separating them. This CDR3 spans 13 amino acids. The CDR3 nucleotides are TGTGCCTGGAGGGGAGGCCCTGGAAACACCATATATTTT. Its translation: CAWRGGPGNTIYF. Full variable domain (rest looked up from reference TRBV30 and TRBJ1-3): SQTIHQWPATLVQPVGSPLSLECTVEGTSNPNLYWYRQAAGRGLQLLFYSVGIGQISSEVPQNLSASRPQDRQFILSSKKLLLSDSGFYLCAWRGGPGNTIYFGEGSWLTVV.

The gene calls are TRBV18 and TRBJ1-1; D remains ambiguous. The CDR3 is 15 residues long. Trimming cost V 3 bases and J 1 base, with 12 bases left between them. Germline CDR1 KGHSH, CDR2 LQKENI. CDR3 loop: CASSPSEGENTEAFF. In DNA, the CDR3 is TGTGCCAGCTCACCCAGTGAGGGTGAGAACACTGAAGCTTTCTTT.

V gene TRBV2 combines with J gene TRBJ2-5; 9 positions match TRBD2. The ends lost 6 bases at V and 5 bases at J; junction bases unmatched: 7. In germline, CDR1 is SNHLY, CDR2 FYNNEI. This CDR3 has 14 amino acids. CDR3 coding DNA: TGTGCCAGCAGAGCCCCTAGCGGGGTCGAGACCCAGTACTTC. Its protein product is CASRAPSGVETQYF. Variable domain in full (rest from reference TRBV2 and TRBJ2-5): EPEVTQTPSHQVTQMGQEVILRCVPISNHLYFYWYRQILGQKVEFLVSFYNNEISEKSEIFDDQFSVERPDGSNFTLKIRSTKLEDSAMYFCASRAPSGVETQYFGPGTRLLVL.

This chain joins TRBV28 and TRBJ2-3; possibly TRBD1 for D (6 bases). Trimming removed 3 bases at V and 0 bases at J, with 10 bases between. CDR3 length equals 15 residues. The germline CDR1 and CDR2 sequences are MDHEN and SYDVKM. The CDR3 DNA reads TGTGCCAGCAGTTTTGGGGGCGGAAGCACAGATACGCAGTATTTT. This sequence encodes CASSFGGGSTDTQYF.

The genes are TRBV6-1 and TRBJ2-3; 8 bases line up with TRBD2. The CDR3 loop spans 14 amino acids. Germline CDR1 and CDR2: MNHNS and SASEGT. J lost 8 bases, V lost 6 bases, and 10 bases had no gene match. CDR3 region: CASREREWFGTQYF. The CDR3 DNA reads TGTGCCAGCAGAGAGCGGGAGTGGTTCGGTACGCAGTATTTT.

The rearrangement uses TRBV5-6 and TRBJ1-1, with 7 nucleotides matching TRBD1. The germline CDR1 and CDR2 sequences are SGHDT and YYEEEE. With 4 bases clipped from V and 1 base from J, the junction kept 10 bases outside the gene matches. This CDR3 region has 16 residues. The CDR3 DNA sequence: TGTGCCAGCAGCCGTCGGGACAGTTTAACGAACACTGAAGCTTTCTTT. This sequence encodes CASSRRDSLTNTEAFF.

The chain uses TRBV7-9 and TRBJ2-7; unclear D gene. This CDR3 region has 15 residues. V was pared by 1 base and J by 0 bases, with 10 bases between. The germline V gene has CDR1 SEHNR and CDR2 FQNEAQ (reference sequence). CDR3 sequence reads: CASSLGDIPSYEQYF. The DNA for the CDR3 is TGTGCCAGCAGCTTAGGCGACATACCCTCCTACGAGCAGTACTTC.

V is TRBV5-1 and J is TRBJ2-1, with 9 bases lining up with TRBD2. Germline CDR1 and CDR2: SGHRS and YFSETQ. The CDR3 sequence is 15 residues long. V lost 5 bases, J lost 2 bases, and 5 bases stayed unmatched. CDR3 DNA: TGCGCCAGCAGGTTTGAGCGGGGGGCCTACAATGAGCAGTTCTTC. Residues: CASRFERGAYNEQFF.

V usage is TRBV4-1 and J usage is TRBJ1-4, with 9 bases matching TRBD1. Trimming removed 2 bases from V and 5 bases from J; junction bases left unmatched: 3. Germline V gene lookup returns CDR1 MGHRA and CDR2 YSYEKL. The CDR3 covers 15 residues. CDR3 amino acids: CASSQSGTGNEKLFF. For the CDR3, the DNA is TGCGCCAGCAGCCAATCCGGGACAGGGAATGAAAAACTGTTTTTT.

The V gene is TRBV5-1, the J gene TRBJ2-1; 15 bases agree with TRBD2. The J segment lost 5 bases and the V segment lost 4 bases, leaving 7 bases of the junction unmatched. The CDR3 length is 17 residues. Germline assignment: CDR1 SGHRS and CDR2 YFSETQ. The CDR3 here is CASSRGLAGGLDNEQFF. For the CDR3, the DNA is TGCGCCAGCAGCCGGGGACTAGCGGGGGGTCTTGACAATGAGCAGTTCTTC.

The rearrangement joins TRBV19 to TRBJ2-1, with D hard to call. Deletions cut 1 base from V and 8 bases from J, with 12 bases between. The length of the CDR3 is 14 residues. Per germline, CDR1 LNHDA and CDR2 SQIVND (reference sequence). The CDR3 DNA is TGTGCCAGTAGTATAGCGGAGCCACGCGATGAGCAGTTCTTC. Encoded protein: CASSIAEPRDEQFF.

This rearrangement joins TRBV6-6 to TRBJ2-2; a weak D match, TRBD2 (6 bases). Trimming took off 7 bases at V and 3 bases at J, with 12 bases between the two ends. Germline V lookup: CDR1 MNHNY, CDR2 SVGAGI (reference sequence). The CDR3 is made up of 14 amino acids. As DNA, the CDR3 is TGTGCCAGCATTGGGGGGTCGCACACCGGGGAGCTGTTTTTT. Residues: CASIGGSHTGELFF.

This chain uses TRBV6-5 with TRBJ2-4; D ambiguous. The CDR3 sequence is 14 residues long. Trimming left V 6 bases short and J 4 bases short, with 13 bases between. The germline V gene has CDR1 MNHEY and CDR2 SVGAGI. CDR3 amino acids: CASSPGPVKNIQYF. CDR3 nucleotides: TGTGCCAGCAGCCCCGGTCCTGTGAAAAACATTCAGTACTTC.

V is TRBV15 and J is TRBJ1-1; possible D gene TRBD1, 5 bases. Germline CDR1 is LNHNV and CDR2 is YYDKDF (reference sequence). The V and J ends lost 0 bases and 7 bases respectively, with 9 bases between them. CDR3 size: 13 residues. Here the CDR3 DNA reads TGTGCCACCAGCAGAGATCAGGGCAGTGAAGCTTTCTTT. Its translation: CATSRDQGSEAFF.

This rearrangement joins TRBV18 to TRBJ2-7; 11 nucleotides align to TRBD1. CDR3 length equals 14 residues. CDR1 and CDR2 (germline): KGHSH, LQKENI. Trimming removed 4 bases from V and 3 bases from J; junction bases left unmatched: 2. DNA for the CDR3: TGTGCCAGCTCACTGGGACAGGGGGTCTACGAGCAGTACTTC. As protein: CASSLGQGVYEQYF.

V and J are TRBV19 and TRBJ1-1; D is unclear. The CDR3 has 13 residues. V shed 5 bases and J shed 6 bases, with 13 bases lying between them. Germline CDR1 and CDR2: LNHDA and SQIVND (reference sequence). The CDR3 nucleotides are TGTGCCAGTAGTTCGTTCCAGGTTCCTGAAGCTTTCTTT. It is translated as CASSSFQVPEAFF. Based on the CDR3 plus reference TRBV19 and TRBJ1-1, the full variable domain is DGGITQSPKYLFRKEGQNVTLSCEQNLNHDAMYWYRQDPGQGLRLIYYSQIVNDFQKGDIAEGYSVSREKKESFPLTVTSAQKNPTAFYLCASSSFQVPEAFFGQGTRLTVV.

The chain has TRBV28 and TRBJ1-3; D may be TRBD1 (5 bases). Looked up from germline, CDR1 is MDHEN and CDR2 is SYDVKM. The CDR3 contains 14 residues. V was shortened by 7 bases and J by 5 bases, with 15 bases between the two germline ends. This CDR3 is CASTEETERNTIYF. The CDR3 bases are TGTGCCAGCACTGAAGAGACAGAAAGAAACACCATATATTTT.

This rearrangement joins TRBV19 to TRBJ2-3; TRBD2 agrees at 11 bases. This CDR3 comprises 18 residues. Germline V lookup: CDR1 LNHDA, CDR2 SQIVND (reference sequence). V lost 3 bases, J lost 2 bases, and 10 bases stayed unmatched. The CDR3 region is CASSITLAGVRLTDTQYF. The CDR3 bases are TGTGCCAGTAGTATTACACTAGCGGGAGTGAGACTCACAGATACGCAGTATTTT.

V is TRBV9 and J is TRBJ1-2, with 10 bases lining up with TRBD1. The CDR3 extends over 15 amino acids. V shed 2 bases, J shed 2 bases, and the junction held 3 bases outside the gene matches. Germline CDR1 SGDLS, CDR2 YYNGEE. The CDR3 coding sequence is TGTGCCAGCAGCGTTCAGGGACAGGGGAACTATGGCTACACCTTC. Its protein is CASSVQGQGNYGYTF.

In DNA form, the CDR3 reads TGTGCCAGCAGGTCGGGCGGGGTGGACAATCAGCCCCAGCATTTT. Translated: CASRSGGVDNQPQHF. This chain joins TRBV6-5 and TRBJ1-5; D remains ambiguous. V was trimmed by 6 bases and J by 3 bases, leaving 15 bases between them. Germline V gene sequence: CDR1 MNHEY, CDR2 SVGAGI. There are 15 residues in the CDR3.

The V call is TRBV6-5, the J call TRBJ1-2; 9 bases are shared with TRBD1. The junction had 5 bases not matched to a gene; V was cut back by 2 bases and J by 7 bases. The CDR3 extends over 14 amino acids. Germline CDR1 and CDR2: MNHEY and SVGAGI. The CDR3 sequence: CASSYAWTGVGYTF. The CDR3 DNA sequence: TGTGCCAGCAGTTACGCGTGGACAGGGGTTGGCTACACCTTC.